A single sample gave rise to the 18 T cell receptor beta chains below, sequenced in a study of T cells in Graves' hyperthyroidism and ophthalmopathy. Template material for amplifying TCR beta CDR3 regions consisted of RNA transcripts. Carried out on the TCR CDR3, a first-round RT-PCR used the HTBI primer set. In TCRdb, the multiplex PCR reads were re-called with MiXCR into one record per CDR3 protein. This table has some 270,000 distinct CDR3 sequences, roughly 13% appearing once. What was sequenced was blood. Receptors originate from a woman in her forties with Graves' hyperthyroidism.

This chain joins TRBV27 and TRBJ2-7; D gene uncertain. This CDR3 contains 14 residues. Trimming took 6 bases from V and 0 from J, leaving 12 bases between them. Germline assignment: CDR1 MNHEY and CDR2 SMNVEV (reference sequence). DNA for the CDR3: TGTGCCAGCAGCTCCCTAGACCGCTCCTACGAGCAGTACTTC. Translated, it gives CASSSLDRSYEQYF.

This clonotype was found many times. This chain connects TRBV28 to TRBJ1-4; D remains unclear. V lost 5 bases and J lost 6, with 13 bases in between. From germline, CDR1 is MDHEN and CDR2 SYDVKM. The CDR3 is 14 residues long. Written as DNA, the CDR3 is TGTGCCAGCAGTCCTAGCACACCCTATGAAAAACTGTTTTTT. Translated, it gives CASSPSTPYEKLFF.

The rearrangement uses TRBV7-8 and TRBJ2-1; 9 nucleotides align to TRBD2. The CDR3 contains 14 residues. J lost 2 bases, V lost 5 bases, and 1 base had no gene match. CDR1 and CDR2 from the germline V gene are SGHVS and FQNEAQ. The CDR3 DNA sequence: TGTGCCAGCAGCGCTAGCGGGACCTACAATGAGCAGTTCTTC. The encoded protein is CASSASGTYNEQFF.

This clonotype was observed many times. V gene TRBV7-9 combines with J gene TRBJ1-4; no firm D call. The CDR3 extends over 15 amino acids. Germline V gene data show CDR1 as SEHNR and CDR2 as FQNEAQ (reference sequence). Trimming shortened V by 4 bases and J by 2 bases, and 11 bases separated the two germline ends. CDR3 bases: TGTGCCAGCAGCTATATGGGGATGACTAATGAAAAACTGTTTTTT. This codes for CASSYMGMTNEKLFF. The entire variable domain, with the rest obtained from reference TRBV7-9 and TRBJ1-4, is as follows: DTGVSQNPRHKITKRGQNVTFRCDPISEHNRLYWYRQTLGQGPEFLTYFQNEAQLEKSRLLSDRFSAERPKGSFSTLEIQRTEQGDSAMYLCASSYMGMTNEKLFFGSGTQLSVL.

This clonotype was recorded at least ten times. A junction boundary mismatches the germline segment, possibly from a read error. The CDR3 DNA is TGTGCCAGCAGCGTAGAGCACAGGGACTACGGCTACACCTTC. Protein product: CASSVEHRDYGYTF. The J gene is TRBJ1-2, the V gene TRBV9, with D possibly matching TRBD1 (6 bases). This CDR3 spans 14 amino acids. From germline, CDR1 is SGDLS and CDR2 YYNGEE.

This clonotype was counted ten times or more. The chain recombines TRBV28 with TRBJ2-3, with D maybe TRBD1 (5 bases). Germline V lookup: CDR1 MDHEN, CDR2 SYDVKM. V was cut by 7 bases and J by 2 bases, with 25 bases left in between. The CDR3 extends over 18 amino acids. CDR3 in DNA: TGTGCCAGCACCTCCCACGCCGTAGGGGCGATTAACACAGATACGCAGTATTTT. The encoded protein is CASTSHAVGAINTDTQYF.

This clonotype was seen many times. The chain has TRBV7-9 and TRBJ2-7; 7 nucleotides match TRBD2. The CDR3 is 14 amino acids. The germline V gene has CDR1 SEHNR and CDR2 FQNEAQ (reference sequence). V was clipped by 5 bases and J by 3 bases; unmatched bases: 7. The CDR3 DNA is TGTGCCAGCAGCGCGGGAGTGCGGATCTACGAGCAGTACTTC. Translated: CASSAGVRIYEQYF. The full variable domain, completed using reference TRBV7-9 and TRBJ2-7, is DTGVSQNPRHKITKRGQNVTFRCDPISEHNRLYWYRQTLGQGPEFLTYFQNEAQLEKSRLLSDRFSAERPKGSFSTLEIQRTEQGDSAMYLCASSAGVRIYEQYFGPGTRLTVT.

This clonotype was counted many times. The V call is TRBV12-3 or TRBV12-4, the J call TRBJ2-1; D is perhaps TRBD2 (5 bases). The CDR3 totals 14 residues. Trimming cost V 5 bases and J 6 bases, with 14 bases left between them. CDR3 nucleotide sequence: TGTGCCAGCAGTGGGAGTCTCGGCGGCAATGAGCAGTTCTTC. Protein sequence: CASSGSLGGNEQFF.

This clonotype was seen only a few times. The rearrangement uses TRBV4-2 and TRBJ2-5; 7 bases match TRBD2. CDR3 size: 17 residues. CDR1 and CDR2 (germline): LGHNA, YNFKEQ. Unmatched junction bases numbered 9, after V lost 0 bases and J lost 2 bases. CDR3 sequence (DNA): TGTGCCAGCAGCCAAGAAGGGATAGCGGGCCCTCAAGAGACCCAGTACTTC. This encodes CASSQEGIAGPQETQYF.

This clonotype was seen many times. This rearrangement joins TRBV28 to TRBJ2-3; D perhaps matches TRBD2 (6 bases). V lost 7 bases and J lost 4, with 15 bases in between. Germline assignment: CDR1 MDHEN and CDR2 SYDVKM. This CDR3 is built from 14 residues. As DNA, the CDR3 is TGTGCCAGCACTCAAAGGCGGGACTCAGATACGCAGTATTTT. This translates into CASTQRRDSDTQYF.

The chain is built from TRBV10-3 and TRBJ2-7; 8 nucleotides line up with TRBD1. The V and J ends lost 2 bases and 2 bases, in that order; junction bases with no gene match: 2. Germline CDR1 is ENHRY and CDR2 is SYGVKD. This CDR3 spans 14 amino acids. CDR3 in amino acids: CAISEKTGAYEQYF. CDR3 bases: TGTGCCATCAGTGAGAAGACAGGGGCCTACGAGCAGTACTTC.

J is TRBJ2-7 and V is TRBV9; a weak D match, TRBD2 (6 bases). Germline CDR1 is SGDLS and CDR2 is YYNGEE. V was trimmed by 4 bases and J by 4 bases, leaving 15 bases between them. This CDR3 has 14 amino acids. The CDR3 DNA reads as TGTGCCAGCAGCCCCCGCGGCGGGAAGTACGAGCAGTACTTC. Translating it yields CASSPRGGKYEQYF.

This clonotype was seen repeatedly, ten times or more. The V call is TRBV28, the J call TRBJ2-2; tentative D call: TRBD1 (6 bases). CDR3 length: 14 amino acids. V lost 6 bases and J 1 base, leaving 9 bases between the germline ends. From germline, CDR1 is MDHEN and CDR2 SYDVKM. The CDR3 reads CASRKTGNTGELFF. The CDR3 DNA reads TGTGCCAGCAGAAAGACAGGGAACACCGGGGAGCTGTTTTTT.

This clonotype showed up many times. The chain has TRBV11-2 and TRBJ1-2; 10 nucleotides align to TRBD1. The trim removed 4 bases at V and 6 bases at J, leaving 11 bases unmatched. CDR1 and CDR2 (germline): SGHAT, FQNNGV. The CDR3 length is 16 residues. The CDR3 DNA sequence: TGTGCCAGCAGCTCACTAGTTTGGACAGGGGGAGATGGCTACACCTTC. Translating gives CASSSLVWTGGDGYTF. Full variable domain (missing parts from reference TRBV11-2 and TRBJ1-2): EAGVAQSPRYKIIEKRQSVAFWCNPISGHATLYWYQQILGQGPKLLIQFQNNGVVDDSQLPKDRFSAERLKGVDSTLKIQPAKLEDSAVYLCASSSLVWTGGDGYTFGSGTRLTVV.

A word on this clonotype: A much larger clone sits a single nucleotide away, making a read error possible. This rearrangement joins TRBV6-2 or TRBV6-3 to TRBJ2-2; D not resolved. The CDR3 has 14 residues. CDR1 and CDR2 (germline): MNHEY, SVGEGT. Here the CDR3 reads CASSHSGPNGELFF. Here the CDR3 DNA reads TGTGCCAGCAGTCACTCCGGACCCAACGGGGAGCTGTTTTTT.

This clonotype was detected many times. The CDR3 spells CASSDWGAGANVLTF. CDR3 nucleotides: TGCGCCAGCAGCGACTGGGGCGCTGGGGCCAACGTCCTGACTTTC. The chain uses TRBV5-1 and TRBJ2-6, with D possibly TRBD1 on 5 matching bases. Trimming stripped 4 bases from V and 2 bases from J, with 10 bases between. The germline V gene has CDR1 SGHRS and CDR2 YFSETQ. The CDR3 runs to 15 residues.

The chain uses TRBV7-9 and TRBJ2-3; TRBD1 matches at 7 bases. Trimming at V came to 3 bases and at J to 3 bases, leaving 9 bases not matched to a gene. The CDR3 is 16 residues long. Germline assignment: CDR1 SEHNR and CDR2 FQNEAQ (reference sequence). CDR3 bases: TGTGCCAGCAGCTTGTTAGGGGGCGCAGGAACAGATACGCAGTATTTT. Translated: CASSLLGGAGTDTQYF.

There are many counts of this clonotype. The chain couples TRBV20-1 to TRBJ2-5; no clear D. Germline V lookup: CDR1 DFQATT, CDR2 SNEGSKA (reference sequence). The CDR3 covers 16 residues. Deletions cut 0 bases from V and 5 bases from J, with 19 bases between. Here the CDR3 DNA reads TGCAGTGCTAGAGATAATATTAGGACGGCTTGGGAGACCCAGTACTTC. It translates to CSARDNIRTAWETQYF.